A selection of T cell receptor beta chains follows, all from one sample in a study of cytomegalovirus exposure and HLA in healthy donors. Profiled with immunoSEQ multiplex PCR; TCRdb holds only in-frame clones, not every one. In the table there are roughly 110,000 clones, 77% of which are singletons. The specimen sequenced was PBMCs. The receptors were gathered from a male donor in good health and CMV-seronegative. The CDR3 runs from the conserved cysteine through the conserved F or W. A D gene is named only where the DNA matches it firmly. Only part of the rows carry a size: once, few, many, or a class if the clone is expanded.

d_gene	abundance	j_gene	len	v_gene	CDR3nt	CDR3aa
TRBD2	.	TRBJ2-7	15	TRBV27	TGTGCCAGCAGTTCGCAAGCGGGAGGGCCCTACGAGCAGTACTTC	CASSSQAGGPYEQYF
.	.	TRBJ2-3	15	TRBV6-6	TGTGCCAGCAGTACGGGGACAACTAGCACAGATACGCAGTATTTT	CASSTGTTSTDTQYF
.	.	TRBJ1-5	14	TRBV6-1	TGTGCCAGCAGTGAATATAATCAGCGTCAGCCCCAGCATTTT	CASSEYNQRQPQHF
.	.	TRBJ2-3	17	TRBV29-1	TGCAGCGTTGAAGGGCTAGGCCGGCAGGGATTCAAGGATACGCAGTATTTT	CSVEGLGRQGFKDTQYF
TRBD2	.	TRBJ2-7	13	TRBV25-1	TGTGCCAGCAGTTCTAGCGGCCCCTACGAGCAGTACTTC	CASSSSGPYEQYF
TRBD2	.	TRBJ2-1	14	TRBV19	TGTGCCAGTCTTAGCGGGGGCTCCTACAATGAGCAGTTCTTC	CASLSGGSYNEQFF
.	.	TRBJ2-5	17	TRBV5-1	TGCGCCAGCAGCTTTGATATAGAGGGTCTCCACCAAGAGACCCAGTACTTC	CASSFDIEGLHQETQYF
.	.	TRBJ2-1	18	TRBV19	TGTGCCAGTAGTCTGGGGGGGGGCAATCTCAGGTCCTACAATGAGCAGTTCTTC	CASSLGGGNLRSYNEQFF
TRBD1	.	TRBJ2-7	13	TRBV5-5	TGTGCCAGCAGCCGACAGGGGGCCTACGAGCAGTACTTC	CASSRQGAYEQYF
TRBD2	.	TRBJ2-7	15	TRBV28	TGTGCCAGCACCCCCCGGGCTAGCGGGAGATACGAGCAGTACTTC	CASTPRASGRYEQYF
.	few	TRBJ1-3	13	TRBV6-5	TGTGCCAGCAGGCCGACTGGTGGAAACACCATATATTTT	CASRPTGGNTIYF
TRBD1	few	TRBJ1-2	17	TRBV4-2	TGTGCCAGCAGCCAAGATAATGACGGGACAGGGCAAGTGGGCTACACCTTC	CASSQDNDGTGQVGYTF
.	.	TRBJ2-5	13	TRBV10-1	TGCGCCAGCAGTGAGGGACAGAGAAAGACCCAGTACTTC	CASSEGQRKTQYF
.	few	TRBJ2-5	10	TRBV29-1	TGCAGCGGAGGACAAGAGACCCAGTACTTC	CSGGQETQYF
TRBD1	.	TRBJ2-5	16	TRBV7-6	TGTGCCAGCAGCTATAGGGGTCACAGGGGTCCAGAGACCCAGTACTTC	CASSYRGHRGPETQYF
.	.	TRBJ1-4	14	TRBV6-6	TGTGCCAGCTCCTTAGGGGTCGGGAATGAAAAACTGTTTTTT	CASSLGVGNEKLFF
.	.	TRBJ2-7	16	TRBV5-8	TGTGCCAGCAGCTTTTTGGGGGCTACTCTACAGTACGAGCAGTACTTC	CASSFLGATLQYEQYF
TRBD2	few	TRBJ2-2	15	TRBV6-4	TGTGCCAGCAGTGACTCTGGGACTAGTACCGGGGAGCTGTTTTTT	CASSDSGTSTGELFF
.	few	TRBJ2-7	16	TRBV2	TGTGCCAGCAGTGAAGCAAAGGAGGAAACCTTCTACGAGCAGTACTTC	CASSEAKEETFYEQYF